These T cell receptor beta chains were read from a single sample in a study of blood T cell repertoires in COVID-19. This table comes from immunoSEQ multiplex PCR, and its TCRdb copy is limited to in-frame clones, with some not included. The table shows about 110,000 clones, with 85% occurring only once. The sample taken for sequencing was peripheral blood. The receptors stem from a man aged 40-49 years with acute or convalescent COVID-19. Both conserved end residues are part of each CDR3. D genes are given only for firm matches. Clone size is stated in some rows and not others, as once, few, many or a class when expanded.

clone_size d_call j_call v_call cdr3_nt cdr3_aa
. . TRBJ2-3 TRBV6-2/TRBV6-3 TGTGCCAGCAGTTACTCGAATAGTGGGGGCCTCACAGATACGCAGTATTTT CASSYSNSGGLTDTQYF
. TRBD2 TRBJ2-7 TRBV19 TGTGCCAGTAGTAAAAGAGGACTAGCGGGAGTGGAGGAGCAGTACTTC CASSKRGLAGVEEQYF
. TRBD1 TRBJ2-7 TRBV2 TGTGCCAGCATCCCCCAGGGGACAGGTCTAGGTGAGCAGTACTTC CASIPQGTGLGEQYF
. TRBD2 TRBJ2-5 TRBV15 TGTGCCACCAGCAGAGCGGTAGCGGGGGGGAGACAAGAGACCCAGTACTTC CATSRAVAGGRQETQYF
. TRBD1 TRBJ1-1 TRBV5-1 TGCGCCAGCAGCTTGTCCGGGACAGGGGGGTTGGCTGAAGCTTTCTTT CASSLSGTGGLAEAFF
. TRBD2 TRBJ2-1 TRBV24-1 TGTGCCACCAGTGATACAGCGGGAGGACCCTACAATGAGCAGTTCTTC CATSDTAGGPYNEQFF
few . TRBJ1-3 TRBV7-2 TGTGCCAGCAGCTCCTTGGGGACTGTATATTTT CASSSLGTVYF
. TRBD2 TRBJ2-6 TRBV6-5 TGTGCCAGCAGTCCGGGGGGAGCTGGGGCCAACGTCCTGACTTTC CASSPGGAGANVLTF
. . TRBJ1-5 TRBV19 TGTGCCAGTACCCCCCTTGACAGCCCCAATCAGCCCCAGCATTTT CASTPLDSPNQPQHF
. TRBD2 TRBJ2-7 TRBV7-2 TGTGCCAGCAGCCCACCTCCCCCAGCGGGAGACTACTACGAGCAGTACTTC CASSPPPPAGDYYEQYF
. TRBD1 TRBJ1-1 TRBV7-2 TGTGCCAGCAGCTTAAGGAAGGACAGGGCCTTGAACACTGAAGCTTTCTTT CASSLRKDRALNTEAFF
. . TRBJ2-3 TRBV5-1 TGCGCCAGCAGCGCCCAGGGAACAGATACGCAGTATTTT CASSAQGTDTQYF
. . TRBJ1-5 TRBV6-2/TRBV6-3 TGTGCCAGCAGTTCCTCCGGGGTCCTAAGCAATCAGCCCCAGCATTTT CASSSSGVLSNQPQHF
. TRBD1 TRBJ2-7 TRBV20-1 TGCAGTGCTAGTCCCCCGGGACAGGGAACCTACGAGCAGTACTTC CSASPPGQGTYEQYF
. . TRBJ2-1 TRBV2 TGTGCCAGCAGTGCCCAGCGGTACAATGAGCAGTTCTTC CASSAQRYNEQFF
once . TRBJ1-6 TRBV19 TGTGCCAGTAGTATGCGGGACTATTCACCCCTCCACTTT CASSMRDYSPLHF
. . TRBJ1-6 TRBV5-4 TGTGCCAGCAGCTTCGGACAGTGGAATTCACCCCTCCACTTT CASSFGQWNSPLHF
. TRBD1 TRBJ2-3 TRBV7-2 TGTGCCAGCTCGGGACAGGGCCCAGATACGCAGTATTTT CASSGQGPDTQYF
. . TRBJ1-5 TRBV5-1 TGCGCCAGCAGCTTGGCGGGGGTGACGAATCAGCCCCAGCATTTT CASSLAGVTNQPQHF
. . TRBJ1-5 TRBV28 TGTGTTTCAACCGCCGGGACTACATTTATCAAACCCCAGCATTTT CVSTAGTTFIKPQHF
. . TRBJ1-1 TRBV7-3 TGTGCCAGCAGCGTGACAGGGAACACTGAAGCTTTCTTT CASSVTGNTEAFF
. . TRBJ1-2 TRBV4-3 TGCGCCAGCAGCCCACGGAGGGGAGGGTATGGCTACACCTTC CASSPRRGGYGYTF
many TRBD2 TRBJ2-1 TRBV4-1 TGCGCCAGCAGCCAAGTACGACTAGCGGTTTACAATGAGCAGTTCTTC CASSQVRLAVYNEQFF
. . TRBJ2-5 TRBV6-5 TGTGCCAGCAGTTACACGGGGGCTCGGGGGGAAACCCAGTACTTC CASSYTGARGETQYF
. TRBD2 TRBJ2-1 TRBV19 TGTGCCAGTAGTTTTGAGACAGGGTATGTCCCTACGGGGCCTAGCGGGAAGCAGTTCTTC CASSFETGYVPTGPSGKQFF
. TRBD1 TRBJ2-7 TRBV2 TGTGCCAGCATCCCGGACAGGGGGTACGAGCAGTACTTC CASIPDRGYEQYF
once . TRBJ1-2 TRBV6-6 TGTGCCAGCAGTTACATTTCTTCTGACTATGGCTACACCTTC CASSYISSDYGYTF
. TRBD2 TRBJ2-1 TRBV4-1 TGCGCCAGCAGCCAAGACCCCGGACTAGCGGGCTACAATGAGCAGTTCTTC CASSQDPGLAGYNEQFF
. . TRBJ1-5 TRBV12-3/TRBV12-4 TGTGCCAGCAGTTTATCCGGGCAGCCCCAGCATTTT CASSLSGQPQHF
. . TRBJ2-3 TRBV20-1 TGCAGTGCTAGTCGAGGACGGGGGATCACAGATACGCAGTATTTT CSASRGRGITDTQYF
. . TRBJ1-5 TRBV30 TGTGCCTGGAGTAACGACGGGGTCCGGAATCAGCCCCAGCATTTT CAWSNDGVRNQPQHF
. TRBD2 TRBJ2-1 TRBV7-2 TGTGCCAGCAGCTCCACTAGCGGGAGTTACAATGAGCAGTTCTTC CASSSTSGSYNEQFF
. . TRBJ1-1 TRBV11-2 TGTGCCAGCAGCTTAAGAGAAGGCGGTCTGTCGTATACTGAAGCTTTCTTT CASSLREGGLSYTEAFF
. TRBD2 TRBJ2-7 TRBV29-1 TGCAGCGTTGCCCAGCGGAGCGGGAGCGAGCAGTACTTC CSVAQRSGSEQYF
once . TRBJ2-5 TRBV11-2 TGTGCCAGCAGCGCTAGACTAGTGGCGGAGACCCAGTACTTC CASSARLVAETQYF